These 14 T cell receptor beta chains were all obtained from the same sample, sequenced in a study of cytomegalovirus exposure and HLA in healthy donors. Vbeta (60) and Jbeta (13) primers were used in the PCR. Using immunoSEQ multiplex PCR, the repertoire was profiled, and TCRdb retains in-frame clones only, with some absent. The repertoire holds around 99,000 clones, with about 80% as singletons. The sequencing input was PBMCs. The receptors originated from a woman in her forties or fifties in good health and CMV-seropositive.

The gene calls are TRBV4-2 and TRBJ2-7, with D perhaps TRBD1 (5 bases). The length of the CDR3 is 16 residues. Trimming removed 0 bases from V and 2 bases from J, with 14 bases in between. Germline CDR1 LGHNA, CDR2 YNFKEQ. The CDR3 loop reads CASSQDWQGGTYEQYF. In DNA, the CDR3 is TGTGCCAGCAGCCAAGATTGGCAGGGCGGAACCTACGAGCAGTACTTC.

Comment on this clone: Other DNA sequences of this sample code for an identical CDR3. The chain recombines TRBV7-2 with TRBJ2-5; 8 bases align to TRBD2. The germline V gene encodes CDR1 SGHTA and CDR2 FQGNSA. V lost 5 bases, J lost 5 bases, and 4 bases stayed unmatched. The CDR3 is 13 amino acids. The CDR3 region has the DNA TGTGCCAGCAGCCCGAGCGGGGGTGAGACCCAGTACTTC. It specifies CASSPSGGETQYF.

The chain uses TRBV6-6 and TRBJ2-5, with D possibly being TRBD1 (5 bases). There are 15 residues in the CDR3. The V end was cut by 7 bases, the J end by 5 bases, with 20 bases between. Germline V gives CDR1 MNHNY, CDR2 SVGAGI (reference sequence). In DNA form, the CDR3 reads TGTGCCAGCACCCCTACCCCGCAGGGTGGGGAGACCCAGTACTTC. Amino acid sequence: CASTPTPQGGETQYF.

This clone was counted once. The chain carries TRBV5-1 and TRBJ1-5; 7 positions agree with TRBD1. CDR1 and CDR2 from the germline V gene are SGHRS and YFSETQ. Trimming at V came to 1 base and at J to 2 bases, leaving 6 bases not matched to a gene. The CDR3 is made up of 16 amino acids. The CDR3 loop is CASSLRRGQGNQPQHF. The CDR3 DNA follows: TGCGCCAGCAGCTTGCGTAGGGGGCAAGGCAATCAGCCCCAGCATTTT.

The CDR3 protein is CASSLWGGASTDTQYF. The CDR3 bases are TGTGCCAGCAGTTTATGGGGGGGCGCGAGCACAGATACGCAGTATTTT. The chain couples TRBV27 to TRBJ2-3; D might be TRBD2 (7 bases). The germline V gene has CDR1 MNHEY and CDR2 SMNVEV (reference sequence). This CDR3 region has 16 residues. V was cut by 1 base and J by 0 bases, with 11 bases left in between.

Only one count was recorded for this clone. V is TRBV4-3 and J is TRBJ1-1, with D perhaps matching TRBD1 (6 bases). Trimming left V 1 base short and J 2 bases short, with 14 bases between. CDR1 and CDR2 (germline): LGHNA, YSLEER. The CDR3 runs 16 residues. CDR3 bases: TGCGCCAGCAGCCAAGCCACCCCGGGGGGCAACACTGAAGCTTTCTTT. Its protein product is CASSQATPGGNTEAFF.

This clone was observed a handful of times. The CDR3 here is CASSWDRGGEKLFF. The CDR3 bases are TGTGCCAGCAGCTGGGACAGGGGCGGCGAAAAACTGTTTTTT. The J gene is TRBJ1-4, the V gene TRBV5-6, with 10 positions matching TRBD1. The ends lost 3 bases at V and 8 bases at J; junction bases unmatched: 4. Germline assignment: CDR1 SGHDT and CDR2 YYEEEE. CDR3 size: 14 residues. The full variable domain, with the rest looked up from reference TRBV5-6 and TRBJ1-4, is DAGVTQSPTHLIKTRGQQVTLRCSPKSGHDTVSWYQQALGQGPQFIFQYYEEEERQRGNFPDRFSGHQFPNYSSELNVNALLLGDSALYLCASSWDRGGEKLFFGSGTQLSVL.

This sequence joins TRBV19 and TRBJ1-5, with 8 bases that match TRBD1. Germline V gene sequence: CDR1 LNHDA, CDR2 SQIVND (reference sequence). CDR3 length: 14 amino acids. V lost 4 bases and J lost 8; bases outside the gene matches: 7. CDR3 sequence: CASSTDRVGKPQHF. CDR3 DNA sequence: TGTGCCAGTAGTACGGACAGGGTAGGGAAGCCCCAGCATTTT.

V is TRBV12-5 and J is TRBJ1-1; D gene ambiguous. The CDR3 runs to 13 residues. V lost 1 base to trimming and J lost 5 bases, with 8 bases between them. CDR1 and CDR2 (germline): LGHNT, FRNRAP. CDR3 nucleotides: TGTGCTAGTGGTTTGGAACCCGGGACTGAAGCTTTCTTT. As protein: CASGLEPGTEAFF.

The CDR3 DNA reads TGTGCCAGCAGCCCAGATACGATGAACACTGAAGCTTTCTTT. It yields the protein CASSPDTMNTEAFF. The V and J genes are TRBV7-9 and TRBJ1-1; D call uncertain. V lost 5 bases, J lost 0 bases, and 10 bases lay in between. The CDR3 has 14 residues. Germline CDR1 SEHNR, CDR2 FQNEAQ (reference sequence).

This clone was seen more than once but under ten times. The chain employs TRBV27 and TRBJ2-2, with 10 bases aligning to TRBD1. After removal of 5 bases from V and 6 bases from J, the junction contained 0 bases not matched to a gene. This CDR3 has 13 amino acids. CDR1 MNHEY and CDR2 SMNVEV come from the germline V gene (reference sequence). This CDR3 is CASSGQGAGELFF. CDR3 DNA sequence: TGTGCCAGCAGTGGACAGGGGGCCGGGGAGCTGTTTTTT.

In this sample, this clone turned up a few times. The chain couples TRBV18 to TRBJ1-2; TRBD1 agrees at 8 bases. The CDR3 is 14 residues long. Germline lookup yields CDR1 KGHSH and CDR2 LQKENI. V lost 2 bases and J lost 10; bases outside the gene matches: 9. This CDR3 reads CASSPGTGGADYTF. DNA for the CDR3: TGTGCCAGCTCACCAGGAACAGGGGGTGCCGACTACACCTTC.

The V gene is TRBV9, the J gene TRBJ2-2, with 8 bases that match TRBD1. The CDR3 is 17 residues long. The V segment lost 3 bases and the J segment 0 bases; nucleotides outside the gene matches: 7. Germline V gives CDR1 SGDLS, CDR2 YYNGEE. CDR3 protein: CASSGGQGASNTGELFF. The CDR3 nucleotides are TGTGCCAGCAGCGGGGGGCAGGGGGCTTCGAACACCGGGGAGCTGTTTTTT. Full variable domain (remainder filled in from reference TRBV9 and TRBJ2-2): DSGVTQTPKHLITATGQRVTLRCSPRSGDLSVYWYQQSLDQGLQFLIQYYNGEERAKGNILERFSAQQFPDLHSELNLSSLELGDSALYFCASSGGQGASNTGELFFGEGSRLTVL.

This chain connects TRBV21-1 to TRBJ2-3; the DNA was not used to check the table's D call, TRBD1. TRBV21-1 is a known pseudogene. The CDR3 is made up of 16 amino acids. The CDR3, as DNA: TGTGCCTTAGCAGCGTCGGCAGGGTCTGACACAGATACGCAGTATTTT. It translates to CALAASAGSDTDTQYF.